Below, 16 T cell receptor beta chains from the same sample are listed, as sequenced in a study of cytomegalovirus exposure and HLA in healthy donors. It was with 60 Vbeta and 13 Jbeta primers that the PCR ran. Clones were sequenced by immunoSEQ multiplex PCR, and TCRdb holds only the in-frame ones, with some missing. The sample totals about 130,000 clones. The sequenced sample was PBMCs. The receptors stem from a middle-aged woman in good health and CMV-seropositive.

The gene calls are TRBV14 and TRBJ2-2; D is perhaps TRBD1 (6 bases). Deletions cut 4 bases from V and 8 bases from J, with 14 bases between. CDR1 and CDR2 (germline): SGHDN, FVKESK. The CDR3 runs to 14 residues. The DNA of the CDR3 is TGTGCCAGCAGCCCCAGATCCGGGACAGGGGAGCTGTTTTTT. Its translation: CASSPRSGTGELFF.

The gene calls are TRBV29-1 and TRBJ1-2, with TRBD1 identical over 9 bases. The J segment lost 11 bases and the V segment lost 5 bases, leaving 15 bases of the junction unmatched. The CDR3 loop spans 14 amino acids. Germline V lookup: CDR1 SQVTM, CDR2 ANQGSEA. The CDR3 DNA reads as TGCAGCGTTCTTCTCTGGGACAGGGAAATGCGGTACACCTTC. Translating gives CSVLLWDREMRYTF.

The chain couples TRBV4-1 to TRBJ2-5; 11 bases are a match to TRBD1. Losses at the gene ends were 0 bases for V and 5 bases for J; bases not matched to a gene: 5. Per the germline V gene, CDR1 is MGHRA and CDR2 is YSYEKL. This CDR3 spans 16 amino acids. The CDR3 nucleotides read TGCGCCAGCAGCCAAGATGGGACAGGGGGGTGGGAGACCCAGTACTTC. It specifies CASSQDGTGGWETQYF.

The chain couples TRBV5-1 to TRBJ2-6; D gene unclear. Germline CDR1 and CDR2: SGHRS and YFSETQ. CDR3 length equals 18 residues. Trimming left V 1 base short and J 0 bases short, with 14 bases between. CDR3 bases: TGCGCCAGCAGCTTGTTTAGGAGTATAGTCTCTGGGGCCAACGTCCTGACTTTC. It yields the protein CASSLFRSIVSGANVLTF.

V is TRBV18 and J is TRBJ1-1; possibly TRBD1 for D (6 bases). Trimming took off 1 base at V and 5 bases at J, with 11 bases between the two ends. Germline CDR1 is KGHSH and CDR2 is LQKENI. This CDR3 has 14 residues. For the CDR3, the DNA is TGTGCCAGCTCACCACGGGGGCGAGGAACTGAAGCTTTCTTT. Its translation is CASSPRGRGTEAFF.

CDR3 sequence (DNA): TGTGCCAGCAGCCCACGCGTAAGAGCCTACGAGCAGTACTTC. Translating gives CASSPRVRAYEQYF. The gene calls are TRBV7-2 and TRBJ2-7; the D is unclear. Trimming stripped 5 bases from V and 2 bases from J, with 13 bases between. The germline gives CDR1 SGHTA, CDR2 FQGNSA. The CDR3 contains 14 residues.

The chain has TRBV7-2 and TRBJ1-2; 8 nucleotides align to TRBD1. There are 14 residues in the CDR3. The V and J ends lost 4 bases and 4 bases, in that order; junction bases with no gene match: 5. Looked up from germline, CDR1 is SGHTA and CDR2 is FQGNSA. The CDR3 DNA sequence: TGTGCCAGCAGCTCACCGGGACAGGTCTATGGCTACACCTTC. Translated: CASSSPGQVYGYTF.

V and J are TRBV5-1 and TRBJ2-5, with 8 bases aligning to TRBD1. Germline CDR1 SGHRS, CDR2 YFSETQ. The CDR3 is made up of 13 amino acids. V shed 4 bases, J shed 3 bases, and the junction held 2 bases outside the gene matches. CDR3 region: CASSPTGEETQYF. The CDR3 nucleotides read TGCGCCAGCAGCCCGACAGGGGAAGAGACCCAGTACTTC.

V gene TRBV7-3 combines with J gene TRBJ1-2, with 10 bases identical to TRBD1. The germline V gene encodes CDR1 SGHTA and CDR2 FQGTGA. V trimming: 1 base; J trimming: 6 bases; junction bases outside the gene matches: 2. This CDR3 has 14 residues. The CDR3 loop is CASSLMGTGDGYTF. The DNA of the CDR3 is TGTGCCAGCAGCTTAATGGGGACAGGGGATGGCTACACCTTC. Complete variable domain (other parts from reference TRBV7-3 and TRBJ1-2): GAGVSQTPSNKVTEKGKYVELRCDPISGHTALYWYRQSLGQGPEFLIYFQGTGAADDSGLPNDRFFAVRPEGSVSTLKIQRTERGDSAVYLCASSLMGTGDGYTFGSGTRLTVV.

This rearrangement joins TRBV13 to TRBJ2-7; 8 nucleotides match TRBD2. J was trimmed by 3 bases and V by 5 bases; bases with no gene match: 3. The length of the CDR3 is 13 residues. Per the germline V gene, CDR1 is PRHDT and CDR2 is FYEKMQ (reference sequence). The CDR3 spells CASSRGLDYEQYF. CDR3 bases: TGTGCCAGCAGCAGGGGACTAGACTACGAGCAGTACTTC. Full variable domain (rest looked up from reference TRBV13 and TRBJ2-7): AAGVIQSPRHLIKEKRETATLKCYPIPRHDTVYWYQQGPGQDPQFLISFYEKMQSDKGSIPDRFSAQQFSDYHSELNMSSLELGDSALYFCASSRGLDYEQYFGPGTRLTVT.

The genes are TRBV27 and TRBJ2-7; 9 bases align to TRBD1. The J segment lost 3 bases and the V segment lost 6 bases, leaving 9 bases of the junction unmatched. CDR1 is MNHEY and CDR2 is SMNVEV in the germline V gene (reference sequence). CDR3 length equals 15 residues. CDR3 bases: TGTGCCAGCAGAAGAGGACAGGGGACCAACTACGAGCAGTACTTC. Protein: CASRRGQGTNYEQYF.

This chain links TRBV5-5 with TRBJ1-5; 7 nucleotides match TRBD1. The CDR3 length is 15 residues. CDR1 and CDR2 from the germline V gene are SGHKS and YYEKEE (reference sequence). After removal of 4 bases from V and 6 bases from J, the junction contained 10 bases not matched to a gene. CDR3 coding DNA: TGTGCCAGCAGCCCGGACAGGACCCGGGCTCAGCCCCAGCATTTT. Protein: CASSPDRTRAQPQHF.

This chain uses TRBV5-4 with TRBJ2-3, with 11 nucleotides matching TRBD2. The CDR3 runs to 15 residues. V shed 5 bases and J 2 bases; nucleotides not matched to a gene: 4. Germline V gives CDR1 SGHNT, CDR2 YYREEE (reference sequence). CDR3 residues: CASRQLAGVTDTQYF. The CDR3 region has the DNA TGTGCCAGCAGACAACTAGCGGGAGTCACAGATACGCAGTATTTT.

The rearrangement joins TRBV18 to TRBJ2-1; 7 bases agree with TRBD1. CDR3 length: 15 residues. CDR1 and CDR2 (germline): KGHSH, LQKENI. V lost 4 bases and J lost 3; bases outside the gene matches: 6. The CDR3 spells CASSQDRENYNEQFF. The CDR3 DNA sequence: TGTGCCAGCTCACAAGACAGGGAGAACTACAATGAGCAGTTCTTC.

The chain recombines TRBV10-3 with TRBJ2-2, with 11 bases that match TRBD2. Germline V gene lookup returns CDR1 ENHRY and CDR2 SYGVKD. V gave up 6 bases and J gave up 1 base; unmatched junction bases: 7. This CDR3 is 17 amino acids long. The CDR3 loop is CAISLRGTSGNTGELFF. The CDR3 DNA sequence: TGTGCCATCAGCTTAAGGGGGACTAGCGGGAACACCGGGGAGCTGTTTTTT.

The chain employs TRBV7-3 and TRBJ1-1; D may be TRBD1 (5 bases). The CDR3 is 14 residues long. CDR1 SGHTA and CDR2 FQGTGA come from the germline V gene. The V end lost 8 bases, the J end lost 4 bases, and 17 bases lay between the germline ends. The CDR3 here is CASLIGAGSTEAFF. For the CDR3, the DNA is TGTGCCAGCTTAATCGGGGCGGGGAGCACTGAAGCTTTCTTT.